This T cell receptor (beta chain) derives from a study of blood T cell repertoires in COVID-19. The wider study: Donors in the United States, Italy and Spain gave samples during acute or convalescent COVID-19. T cells, B-cell-depleted T cells, or PBMCs provided the cDNA or gDNA that served as material.

This CDR3 region has 13 residues. CDR1 is MGHDK, CDR2 SYGVNS, per germline. The V gene lost 6 bases and the J gene lost 0 bases, with 9 bases spanning the gap. This table comes from immunoSEQ multiplex PCR, and its TCRdb copy is limited to in-frame clones, with some not included. Among roughly 180,000 clones listed, about 81% were seen once. This clone has only one observation. This receptor was taken from a woman of 80 years or more with COVID-19, enrolled during active disease. The sequenced sample consisted of peripheral blood. The rearrangement links TRBV25-1 to TRBJ2-7, with no clear D. CDR3 coding DNA: TGTGCCAGCAGGTTAGCTGGCTCCTACGAGCAGTACTTC. This gives the protein CASRLAGSYEQYF.